A selection of T cell receptor beta chains follows, all from one sample in a study of blood T cells in healthy people across ages. One entry per CDR3 protein, called by TCRdb with MiXCR from the 5' RACE reads. The profile shows roughly 2 million distinct CDR3 sequences, roughly 50% of them singletons. Sequencing was done on a sample of blood. The receptors come from a woman aged 40-49 years in good health. Both conserved end residues are part of each CDR3. The D gene is left open where the match is weak. Rows give clone size only sometimes, using once, few, many, or a class for an expanded clone.

V gene	D gene	clone size	J gene	CDR3 protein	CDR3 DNA
TRBV20-1	TRBD2	.	TRBJ2-5	CSASALAGGAVETQYF	TGCAGTGCTAGCGCCCTTGCCGGGGGGGCCGTAGAGACCCAGTACTTC
TRBV4-3	TRBD1	.	TRBJ1-2	CASSQAGSGQVYGYTF	TGCGCCAGCAGCCAAGCGGGTTCCGGACAGGTGTATGGCTACACCTTC
TRBV28	.	.	TRBJ1-2	CASSLRQIYGYTF	TGTGCCAGCAGTTTAAGACAGATTTATGGCTACACCTTC
TRBV3-1	TRBD2	.	TRBJ2-1	CASSPRASGGNEQFF	TGTGCCAGCAGCCCCCGGGCTAGCGGCGGGAATGAGCAGTTCTTC
TRBV3-1	TRBD2	.	TRBJ2-3	CASSLAGESTDTQYF	TGTGCCAGCAGCCTAGCGGGGGAGAGCACAGATACGCAGTATTTT
TRBV7-9	.	.	TRBJ2-6	CASSLNWGFRANVLTF	TGTGCCAGCAGCTTAAACTGGGGTTTTAGAGCCAACGTCCTGACTTTC
TRBV12-3/TRBV12-4	.	.	TRBJ2-3	CASSPLPGRSTDTQYF	TGTGCCAGCAGTCCCCTCCCCGGGCGGAGCACAGATACGCAGTATTTT
TRBV20-1	.	.	TRBJ1-2	CSARDGTSYGYTF	TGCAGTGCTAGAGATGGGACGTCCTATGGCTACACCTTC
TRBV27	.	.	TRBJ2-7	CASSQPEQTEQYF	TGTGCCAGCAGTCAGCCTGAGCAGACTGAGCAGTACTTC
TRBV20-1	.	.	TRBJ2-1	CSAPLPSMVILGNNEQFF	TGCAGTGCTCCTCTCCCATCGATGGTGATTCTCGGGAACAATGAGCAGTTCTTC
TRBV27	.	.	TRBJ2-5	CASSLNGRPTLQETQYF	TGTGCCAGCAGTTTAAACGGGCGCCCGACGCTACAAGAGACCCAGTACTTC
TRBV6-2/TRBV6-3	.	.	TRBJ2-5	CASSFARVGSETQYF	TGTGCTAGCAGTTTCGCCAGGGTGGGGTCCGAGACCCAGTACTTC
TRBV6-5	TRBD1	.	TRBJ1-1	CASRKDRGQDTEAFF	TGTGCCAGCAGAAAGGACAGGGGACAGGACACTGAAGCTTTCTTT
TRBV4-2	.	few	TRBJ2-3	CASSQDRFGRGTDTQYF	TGTGCCAGCAGCCAAGATCGGTTCGGCAGGGGCACAGATACGCAGTATTTT
TRBV7-2	TRBD2	.	TRBJ2-2	CASSASGGARSGELFF	TGTGCCAGCAGCGCTAGCGGGGGGGCGAGATCCGGGGAGCTGTTTTTT
TRBV4-3	TRBD1	few	TRBJ1-4	CASSQDHPGQVATNEKLFF	TGCGCCAGCAGCCAAGATCATCCGGGACAGGTCGCAACTAATGAAAAACTGTTTTTT
TRBV20-1	.	once	TRBJ1-5	CSARGRGVSNQPQHF	TGCAGTGCTAGAGGCCGCGGCGTTAGCAATCAGCCCCAGCATTTT
TRBV12-3/TRBV12-4	TRBD2	.	TRBJ2-1	CASNTGGPYNEQFF	TGTGCCAGCAATACGGGGGGGCCCTACAATGAGCAGTTCTTC
TRBV20-1	TRBD2	.	TRBJ2-1	CSARTSGGPYNEQFF	TGCAGTGCTAGGACTAGCGGGGGCCCGTACAATGAGCAGTTCTTC
TRBV20-1	TRBD1	few	TRBJ1-2	CSARDRQGIYGYTF	TGCAGTGCTAGAGATCGACAGGGAATCTATGGCTACACCTTC
TRBV20-1	.	few	TRBJ1-2	CSARGVRAGSNYGYTF	TGCAGTGCTAGAGGGGTTAGGGCAGGGTCTAACTATGGCTACACCTTC
TRBV7-2	.	.	TRBJ2-1	CASSLGGVQETQFF	TGTGCCAGCAGCCTCGGCGGGGTCCAAGAGACCCAGTTCTTC
TRBV25-1	.	.	TRBJ1-6	CASSTGGRSPLHF	TGTGCCAGCTCGACCGGGGGTAGATCGCCCCTCCACTTT
TRBV7-9	.	few	TRBJ2-5	CASSRDGWEQETQYF	TGTGCCAGCAGCAGAGACGGCTGGGAACAAGAGACCCAGTACTTC
TRBV5-5	TRBD2	few	TRBJ2-1	CASSFSGTSGYNEQFF	TGTGCCAGCAGCTTTTCCGGGACTAGCGGATACAATGAGCAGTTCTTC
TRBV15	.	.	TRBJ2-5	CATSTNLRVNRETQYF	TGTGCCACCAGCACTAACTTAAGGGTTAATCGAGAGACCCAGTACTTC
TRBV20-1	TRBD1	.	TRBJ2-1	CSARDRSQGVGGEQFF	TGCAGTGCTAGAGATCGTAGCCAGGGGGTCGGTGGTGAGCAGTTCTTC
TRBV20-1	TRBD1	.	TRBJ2-7	CSARTGGEYEQYF	TGCAGTGCCAGGACAGGGGGCGAATACGAGCAGTACTTC
TRBV9	.	.	TRBJ2-6	CASSATIPSSGANVLTF	TGTGCCAGCAGCGCTACCATACCAAGCTCTGGGGCCAACGTCCTGACTTTC
TRBV6-2/TRBV6-3	TRBD1	.	TRBJ2-2	CASSTPTGANTGELFF	TGTGCCAGCAGTACGCCGACAGGGGCGAACACCGGGGAGCTGTTTTTT
TRBV12-3/TRBV12-4	.	.	TRBJ1-2	CVSSLDGRGVGYTF	TGTGTCAGCAGTTTAGATGGAAGGGGCGTTGGCTACACCTTC
TRBV18	TRBD1	.	TRBJ2-7	CANSPPGTGKNEQYF	TGTGCCAACTCACCACCCGGGACAGGGAAAAACGAGCAGTACTTC
TRBV14	.	few	TRBJ2-5	CASSQRGRSQETQYF	TGTGCCAGCAGCCAACGGGGACGGAGCCAAGAGACCCAGTACTTC
TRBV9	.	few	TRBJ2-1	CASSVDYRLNNEQFF	TGTGCCAGCAGCGTAGACTACCGGTTAAACAATGAGCAGTTCTTC
TRBV4-1	.	.	TRBJ2-2	CASSFDHPSTGELFF	TGCGCCAGCAGCTTTGACCATCCGAGCACCGGGGAGCTGTTTTTT
TRBV2	.	.	TRBJ2-1	CASSETGDLAYNEQFF	TGTGCCAGCAGTGAAACTGGGGACTTGGCCTACAATGAGCAGTTCTTC
TRBV9	.	few	TRBJ1-2	CASSVDKGTNYGYTF	TGTGCCAGCAGCGTAGACAAGGGGACGAACTATGGCTACACCTTC
TRBV6-5	.	.	TRBJ1-5	CASRPDRTNQPQHF	TGTGCCAGCAGGCCCGACAGAACCAATCAGCCCCAGCATTTT
TRBV5-1	.	.	TRBJ2-3	CASSRQVSSTDTQYF	TGCGCCAGCAGTAGACAGGTCTCTAGCACAGATACGCAGTATTTT
TRBV7-3	.	.	TRBJ2-1	CASSLTVPGNEQFF	TGTGCCAGCAGCTTAACGGTTCCTGGGAATGAGCAGTTCTTC
TRBV28	.	.	TRBJ1-5	CASSDTYYSNQPQHF	TGTGCCAGCAGCGACACCTACTATAGCAATCAGCCCCAGCATTTT
TRBV4-3	TRBD2	.	TRBJ2-3	CASSQGLVGLEVPDTQYF	TGCGCCAGCAGCCAAGGTCTGGTCGGACTAGAAGTCCCAGATACGCAGTATTTT
TRBV5-1	TRBD2	.	TRBJ2-5	CASGLPGLAALGETQYF	TGCGCCAGCGGCCTACCGGGACTAGCGGCCCTAGGGGAGACCCAGTACTTC
TRBV6-6	TRBD2	once	TRBJ2-1	CASSLGGGMVEQFF	TGTGCCAGCAGTCTCGGGGGGGGGATGGTTGAGCAGTTCTTC
TRBV4-2	.	.	TRBJ1-2	CASSQDPAGNYGYTF	TGTGCCAGCAGCCAAGATCCGGCAGGGAACTATGGCTACACCTTC
TRBV7-2	.	.	TRBJ2-4	CASSPLLGAWVQYF	TGTGCCAGCAGTCCACTATTGGGGGCCTGGGTTCAGTACTTC
TRBV28	.	.	TRBJ2-6	CASSRGPEGANVLTF	TGTGCCAGCAGTAGGGGTCCAGAGGGGGCCAACGTCCTGACTTTC
TRBV24-1	.	.	TRBJ2-2	CATSETGTNTGELFF	TGTGCCACCAGTGAAACGGGGACGAACACCGGGGAGCTGTTTTTT
TRBV5-8	.	once	TRBJ2-3	CASSPLSRSGTDTQYF	TGTGCCAGCAGCCCCCTGAGTCGAAGCGGCACAGATACGCAGTATTTT
TRBV20-1	TRBD2	.	TRBJ2-2	CSAPGSGGRRELFF	TGCAGTGCCCCCGGTAGCGGGGGCCGGAGGGAGCTGTTTTTT
TRBV4-3	.	.	TRBJ2-3	CASSQDYGSTDTQYF	TGCGCCAGCAGCCAAGATTACGGGAGCACAGATACGCAGTATTTT
TRBV20-1	TRBD1	once	TRBJ1-2	CSARDKGQKYGYTF	TGCAGTGCTAGAGATAAGGGACAGAAGTATGGCTACACCTTC
TRBV2	.	.	TRBJ1-4	CASSEKFGGKVEKLFF	TGTGCCAGCAGTGAAAAGTTTGGGGGGAAGGTTGAAAAACTGTTTTTT
TRBV6-5	TRBD2	.	TRBJ2-7	CASRGGTELLEYF	TGTGCCAGCAGGGGGGGGACGGAGCTATTGGAGTACTTC
TRBV7-2	.	.	TRBJ2-3	CASVAPSTDTQYF	TGTGCCAGCGTGGCCCCTAGCACAGATACGCAGTATTTT
TRBV28	.	few	TRBJ2-7	CASSYQGDYEQYF	TGTGCCAGCAGCTACCAAGGGGATTACGAGCAGTACTTC